This T cell receptor beta chain was observed in a study of technical replicates of blood from several donors. The CDR3 is 16 amino acids. Germline V lookup: CDR1 SGHTA, CDR2 FQGNSA. V was pared by 5 bases and J by 6 bases, with 13 bases of the junction left unmatched. Sequencing used immunoSEQ multiplex PCR; TCRdb keeps in-frame clones, though not all of them. The data contain about 76,000 clones, around 94% of them singletons. Specimen: T cells isolated from PBMCs. The chain employs TRBV7-2 and TRBJ1-2; 9 bases align to TRBD1. This receptor was identified in a human donor in good health. The CDR3 DNA is TGTGCCAGCAGCCGATCTAACCCAACAGGGGGCCATGGCTACACCTTC. This translates into CASSRSNPTGGHGYTF.